This T cell receptor beta chain was obtained from a study of T cell repertoires in cytomegalovirus infection. This clonotype was observed at least ten times. The antigen is not known. TCRdb reanalysed the reads using MiXCR and keeps one entry per CDR3 protein. The table includes around 770,000 distinct CDR3 sequences, about 29% detected once. Study observations and caveats: Using cumulative public TCR beta family frequency, the authors identified those who carried CMV together with the relevant HLA.

CDR3 length: 15 amino acids. V gave up 3 bases and J gave up 6 bases; unmatched junction bases: 7. Per the germline V gene, CDR1 is LGHNT and CDR2 is FRNRAP. This clonotype originated in a human donor in good health (CMV status not recorded). Some clones in this sample may be carry-over from other donors' samples. The sequences come from cultured CD8+ T cells from PBMCs, collected from culture after CMV antigen stimulation. The J gene is TRBJ2-1, the V gene TRBV12-5; 8 nucleotides match TRBD2. The CDR3 DNA reads as TGTGCTAGTGGTTTTAACGGGGGGGTTCTCAATGAGCAGTTCTTC. The encoded protein is CASGFNGGVLNEQFF.